The 17 T cell receptor beta chains below come from one sample, sequenced in a study of CD8 T cells in ankylosing spondylitis (dated by TCRdb to the late 2010s). The library was built by means of 5' RACE. Instrument used: Illumina HiSeq 2500. In TCRdb, the public reads were trimmed at Q25 with fastp and aligned with MiXCR, with productive beta chains retained. Merged by CDR3 protein, the rows form single entries marked with the most common genes and DNA. The sample has about 440,000 distinct CDR3 sequences on record, 15% to 20% of them singletons. The ten largest clonotypes hold just over 1% of the sample. Their antigens remain unidentified. Study-wide conclusions, independent of this receptor: A TCR beta motif of about 8 highly homologous amino acid variants appeared characteristic of blood from ankylosing spondylitis patients.

The sample consisted of blood, either unsorted or a sorted T cell fraction (not recorded which). The receptors here all came from a male donor with ankylosing spondylitis.

The chain employs TRBV27 and TRBJ1-3, with D unclear. The CDR3 covers 13 residues. Per the germline V gene, CDR1 is MNHEY and CDR2 is SMNVEV (reference sequence). The germline V and J ends were trimmed by 5 bases and 7 bases, with 12 bases remaining between them. The CDR3 DNA sequence: TGTGCCAGCAGTCTTACGCCGGGGAACACCATATATTTT. Protein product: CASSLTPGNTIYF.

This clonotype occurred a few times. The chain links TRBV7-3 to TRBJ2-2; D ambiguous. Germline CDR1 and CDR2: SGHTA and FQGTGA. The V and J ends lost 4 bases and 0 bases respectively, with 6 bases between them. The CDR3 has 14 residues. The CDR3 reads CASSSTPNTGELFF. CDR3 sequence (DNA): TGTGCCAGCAGCTCGACTCCGAACACCGGGGAGCTGTTTTTT.

This sequence joins TRBV28 and TRBJ1-1; the D is unclear. In germline, CDR1 is MDHEN, CDR2 SYDVKM. Deletions cut 6 bases from V and 4 bases from J, with 12 bases between. This CDR3 has 13 amino acids. CDR3: CASRKRVGTEAFF. The CDR3 DNA is TGTGCCAGCAGGAAACGGGTTGGCACTGAAGCTTTCTTT.

The CDR3 DNA reads as TGTGCCAGCAGCTCGGGGGCCGCCTACGAGCAGTACTTC. It codes for CASSSGAAYEQYF. The rearrangement links TRBV12-3 or TRBV12-4 to TRBJ2-7; D may correspond to TRBD1 or TRBD2 (6 bases each). V was pared by 6 bases and J by 2 bases, with 11 bases between. The CDR3 length is 13 residues.

In this sample, this clonotype turned up many times. The chain has TRBV12-3 or TRBV12-4 and TRBJ1-1; D is perhaps TRBD1 (6 bases). V lost 7 bases to trimming and J lost 1 base, with 10 bases between them. CDR3 length: 13 amino acids. DNA of the CDR3: TGTGCCAGCACCGGGACAAAGAACACTGAAGCTTTCTTT. Translation gives CASTGTKNTEAFF.

The chain joins TRBV2 to TRBJ2-3; D uncertain. V shed 10 bases and J shed 2 bases, with 16 bases lying between them. The CDR3 runs to 14 residues. Per germline, CDR1 SNHLY and CDR2 FYNNEI. The CDR3 bases are TGTGCCATGGGTGGATGGCTGAACACAGATACGCAGTATTTT. Amino acid sequence: CAMGGWLNTDTQYF.

V usage is TRBV3-1 and J usage is TRBJ1-2; D not resolved. CDR1 LGHDT and CDR2 YNNKEL come from the germline V gene (reference sequence). V lost 0 bases, J lost 6 bases, and 14 bases lay in between. CDR3 length: 15 residues. The CDR3 coding sequence is TGTGCCAGCAGCCAAGATCCAGCCAGGAAGAATGGCTACACCTTC. It encodes CASSQDPARKNGYTF. The full variable domain, rest sourced from reference TRBV3-1 and TRBJ1-2, is DTAVSQTPKYLVTQMGNDKSIKCEQNLGHDTMYWYKQDSKKFLKIMFSYNNKELIINETVPNRFSPKSPDKAHLNLHINSLELGDSAVYFCASSQDPARKNGYTFGSGTRLTVV.

The chain uses TRBV28 and TRBJ2-5; maybe TRBD1 (7 bases). This CDR3 is 12 amino acids long. Germline CDR1 and CDR2: MDHEN and SYDVKM. V gave up 6 bases and J gave up 5 bases, with 10 bases separating them. The CDR3 loop is CASRQGRETQYF. The CDR3 DNA reads as TGTGCCAGCAGACAGGGGAGGGAGACCCAGTACTTC. Filled out from reference TRBV28 and TRBJ2-5, the complete variable domain reads DVKVTQSSRYLVKRTGEKVFLECVQDMDHENMFWYRQDPGLGLRLIYFSYDVKMKEKGDIPEGYSVSREKKERFSLILESASTNQTSMYLCASRQGRETQYFGPGTRLLVL.

This chain links TRBV29-1 with TRBJ1-2; perhaps TRBD1 as D (5 bases). This CDR3 contains 12 residues. V lost 5 bases and J lost 2, with 9 bases in between. CDR1 is SQVTM and CDR2 is ANQGSEA in the germline V gene. In DNA, the CDR3 is TGCAGCGTTCGTGGGGGGAACTATGGCTACACCTTC. It encodes CSVRGGNYGYTF.

The table lists this clonotype with many counts. The CDR3 nucleotides read TGCGCCAGCAGCTTGGGGGGGATTTACGAGCAGTACTTC. Its translation is CASSLGGIYEQYF. The rearrangement uses TRBV5-1 and TRBJ2-7; D may be TRBD1 or TRBD2 (5 bases each). CDR3 length equals 13 residues. CDR1 and CDR2 (germline): SGHRS, YFSETQ. Deletions cut 0 bases from V and 4 bases from J, with 8 bases between.

There are a few counts of this clonotype. This chain joins TRBV5-1 and TRBJ2-1; 7 bases map to TRBD2. V shed 4 bases and J 7 bases; nucleotides not matched to a gene: 11. This CDR3 has 15 residues. The germline V gene has CDR1 SGHRS and CDR2 YFSETQ. This CDR3 is CASSPGLVPGNEQFF. CDR3 coding DNA: TGCGCCAGCAGCCCAGGACTAGTGCCTGGGAATGAGCAGTTCTTC.

J is TRBJ1-6 and V is TRBV5-1, with a weak D call TRBD1 (5 bases). Between the trimmed V and J ends, which lost 4 bases and 14 bases, there was a span of 16 bases. The CDR3 extends over 13 amino acids. CDR1 is SGHRS and CDR2 is YFSETQ in the germline V gene. The CDR3 DNA reads TGCGCCAGCAGCCCGGGGGTAGGGAACTCCCTCCACTTT. This codes for CASSPGVGNSLHF.

This clonotype appeared many times. The V and J genes are TRBV2 and TRBJ2-7; the D gene is possibly TRBD1 (5 bases). Germline values: CDR1 SNHLY, CDR2 FYNNEI. The V end was cut by 0 bases, the J end by 4 bases, with 16 bases between. This CDR3 spans 16 amino acids. The CDR3 region is CASSEALRQKPYEQYF. CDR3 nucleotides: TGTGCCAGCAGTGAAGCGCTTCGACAGAAGCCTTACGAGCAGTACTTC.

This clonotype was detected a few times. This chain joins TRBV5-1 and TRBJ2-1; D unresolved. Between the trimmed V and J ends, which lost 3 bases and 5 bases, there was a span of 3 bases. CDR1 is SGHRS and CDR2 is YFSETQ in the germline V gene. The CDR3 runs to 11 residues. CDR3 coding DNA: TGCGCCAGCAGCTGGAACAATGAGCAGTTCTTC. This sequence encodes CASSWNNEQFF.

This clonotype has at least ten counts. The chain couples TRBV5-1 to TRBJ1-2, with D maybe TRBD1 (5 bases). The CDR3 is made up of 15 amino acids. Per germline, CDR1 SGHRS and CDR2 YFSETQ. With 4 bases removed from V and 5 bases from J, the gap between germline ends came to 18 bases. The CDR3 DNA reads TGCGCCAGCAGCCCGGTAGCAGGGAGTGGATATGGCTACACCTTC. Amino acids: CASSPVAGSGYGYTF.

This clonotype was seen ten or more times. The chain combines TRBV6-1 with TRBJ2-3; D possibly corresponds to TRBD2 (5 bases). CDR3 length: 14 residues. Germline loops: CDR1 MNHNS, CDR2 SASEGT. Trimming removed 6 bases at V and 0 bases at J, with 10 bases between. The CDR3 nucleotides are TGTGCCAGCAGCCTCCGGGGTAGCACAGATACGCAGTATTTT. Amino acid sequence: CASSLRGSTDTQYF.

This clonotype occurred a few times. As DNA, the CDR3 is TGTGCCAGCAGCGTAGGGACAGGGACATGGTCAGAGACCCAGTACTTC. This translates into CASSVGTGTWSETQYF. The chain links TRBV9 to TRBJ2-5; 8 positions agree with TRBD1. The CDR3 is 16 amino acids. V lost 0 bases and J lost 4; bases outside the gene matches: 8. Per germline, CDR1 SGDLS and CDR2 YYNGEE.